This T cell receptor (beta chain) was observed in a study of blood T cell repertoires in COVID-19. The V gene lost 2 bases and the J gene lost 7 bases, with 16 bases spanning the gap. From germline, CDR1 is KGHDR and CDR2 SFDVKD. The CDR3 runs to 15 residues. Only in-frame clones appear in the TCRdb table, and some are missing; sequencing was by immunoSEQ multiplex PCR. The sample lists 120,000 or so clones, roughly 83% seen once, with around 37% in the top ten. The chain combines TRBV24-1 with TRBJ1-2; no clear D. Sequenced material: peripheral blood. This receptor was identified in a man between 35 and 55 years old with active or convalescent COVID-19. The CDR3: CATSDSFPRQSGYTF. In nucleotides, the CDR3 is TGTGCCACCAGTGATTCCTTCCCCCGACAAAGTGGCTACACCTTC.